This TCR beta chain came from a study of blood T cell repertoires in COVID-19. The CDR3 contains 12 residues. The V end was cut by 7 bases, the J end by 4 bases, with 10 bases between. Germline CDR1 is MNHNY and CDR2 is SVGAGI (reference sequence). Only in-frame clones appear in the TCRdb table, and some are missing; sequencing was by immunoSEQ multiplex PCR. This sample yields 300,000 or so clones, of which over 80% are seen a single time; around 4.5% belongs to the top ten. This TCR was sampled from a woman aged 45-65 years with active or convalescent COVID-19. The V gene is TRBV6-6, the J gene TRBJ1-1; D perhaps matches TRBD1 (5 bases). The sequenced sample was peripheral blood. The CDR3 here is CASMAGPTEAFF. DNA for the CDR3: TGTGCCAGCATGGCAGGGCCCACTGAAGCTTTCTTT.